What follows are 30 T cell receptor beta chains derived from one specimen sequenced in a study of human T cells and chemical hapten exposure. MiXCR, applied by TCRdb to the RACE reads, yields one record per CDR3 protein. The sample lists about 46,000 distinct CDR3 sequences, roughly 9.9% occurring once. Documented time point: pre-sensitization, week 0. The treatment denotes: therapeutic diphenylcyclopropenone sensitization with weekly scalp DPC. The input for sequencing was whole blood, taken in connection with sensitization to the hapten diphenylcyclopropenone (DPC). Receptors were obtained from a woman aged 40 to 50 with alopecia areata. Some clones in this sample may be carry-over from other donors' samples.

Ten or more counts support this clonotype. The CDR3 loop reads CASSQDPMGEEGETQYF. The CDR3 DNA follows: TGTGCCAGCAGCCAAGATCCGATGGGGGAGGAAGGAGAGACCCAGTACTTC. V gene TRBV4-2 combines with J gene TRBJ2-5, with D perhaps TRBD2 (6 bases). V was pared by 0 bases and J by 4 bases, with 18 bases between. The CDR3 runs to 17 residues. Germline loops: CDR1 LGHNA, CDR2 YNFKEQ.

This clonotype was picked up many times. V usage is TRBV29-1 and J usage is TRBJ1-1; D not certain. V was shortened by 6 bases and J by 4 bases, with 6 bases between the two germline ends. Germline CDR1 and CDR2: SQVTM and ANQGSEA. The CDR3 length is 10 residues. CDR3 DNA sequence: TGCAGCGTCGCGTTCACTGAAGCTTTCTTT. Protein product: CSVAFTEAFF. The variable domain in full, with the rest retrieved from reference TRBV29-1 and TRBJ1-1, is SAVISQKPSRDICQRGTSLTIQCQVDSQVTMMFWYRQQPGQSLTLIATANQGSEATYESGFVIDKFPISRPNLTFSTLTVSNMSPEDSSIYLCSVAFTEAFFGQGTRLTVV.

This clonotype was counted many times. The chain recombines TRBV12-3 or TRBV12-4 with TRBJ2-1; TRBD1 is a possible D gene (6 bases). V lost 5 bases and J 4 bases, leaving 15 bases between the germline ends. The CDR3 is made up of 15 amino acids. The CDR3 nucleotides are TGTGCCAGCAGTCTCCAACGGGACACATACAATGAGCAGTTCTTC. Its protein is CASSLQRDTYNEQFF.

In regard to this clonotype: One base away lies a much larger clone, so this may be a sequencing read error. The chain joins TRBV4-2 to TRBJ2-7; the D gene is possibly TRBD1 (6 bases). This CDR3 contains 14 residues. Germline CDR1 reads LGHNA; CDR2 reads YNFKEQ. The CDR3 loop reads CASSQDGTRNELYF. The CDR3, as DNA: TGTGCCAGCAGCCAAGATGGGACAAGGAACGAGCTGTACTTC.

This clonotype has a count of ten or more. The J gene is TRBJ1-5, the V gene TRBV12-3 or TRBV12-4, with 7 bases aligning to TRBD1. There are 15 residues in the CDR3. After removal of 5 bases from V and 2 bases from J, the junction contained 6 bases not matched to a gene. CDR3: CASSDREGGNQPQHF. Written as DNA, the CDR3 is TGTGCCAGCAGTGACAGGGAAGGAGGCAATCAGCCCCAGCATTTT.

This clonotype was detected a few times. The rearrangement uses TRBV5-6 and TRBJ2-5, with D possibly matching TRBD1 (7 bases). CDR1 and CDR2 from the germline V gene are SGHDT and YYEEEE. The CDR3 spans 13 residues. The V and J ends lost 1 base and 4 bases respectively, with 8 bases between them. For the CDR3, the DNA is TGTGCCAGCAGCTTGCAGGGGGGAGAGACCCAGTACTTC. Translated, it gives CASSLQGGETQYF.

The chain recombines TRBV3-1 with TRBJ2-7; D might be TRBD2 (5 bases). The CDR3 totals 16 residues. Trimming left V 4 bases short and J 1 base short, with 17 bases between. Germline lookup yields CDR1 LGHDT and CDR2 YNNKEL (reference sequence). CDR3 residues: CASSRTGRLESYEQYF. In DNA form, the CDR3 reads TGTGCCAGCAGCCGTACGGGGAGATTAGAATCCTACGAGCAGTACTTC.

V and J are TRBV9 and TRBJ2-3, with 9 bases aligning to TRBD2. The CDR3 runs to 15 residues. Germline assignment: CDR1 SGDLS and CDR2 YYNGEE. V trimming: 3 bases; J trimming: 4 bases; junction bases outside the gene matches: 6. The CDR3, as DNA: TGTGCCAGCAGCGCGGCTAGCGGGGTACCAGATACGCAGTATTTT. This gives the protein CASSAASGVPDTQYF.

This clonotype was found many times. The rearrangement links TRBV3-1 to TRBJ2-7; no firm D call. Trimming pared 5 bases from V and 3 bases from J, leaving 8 bases between. The CDR3 length is 12 residues. The germline V gene encodes CDR1 LGHDT and CDR2 YNNKEL (reference sequence). The CDR3 bases are TGTGCCAGCAGCACTCTTAACTACGAGCAGTACTTC. The encoded protein is CASSTLNYEQYF.

In this sample, this clonotype turned up a few times. Mismatch with germline at one junction end may stem from a read error. The rearrangement links TRBV9 to TRBJ2-3; TRBD2 agrees at 8 bases. Germline-derived CDR1 and CDR2 are SGDLS and YYNGEE. This CDR3 spans 18 amino acids. The CDR3 here is CTSSVEPNSGGWSDTQYF. The CDR3 bases are TGTACCAGCAGCGTAGAACCCAACAGCGGGGGTTGGTCGGATACGCAGTATTTT.

The chain joins TRBV5-5 to TRBJ1-2; 11 nucleotides align to TRBD1. This CDR3 region has 16 residues. The junction had 8 bases not matched to a gene; V was cut back by 4 bases and J by 3 bases. Germline V gene data show CDR1 as SGHKS and CDR2 as YYEKEE (reference sequence). CDR3 DNA: TGTGCCAGCAGCCCCCGGGACAGGGGGATGTACTATGGCTACACCTTC. This encodes CASSPRDRGMYYGYTF.

This clonotype was picked up a small number of times. V is TRBV5-1 and J is TRBJ1-5; TRBD1 aligns across 7 bases. CDR3 length: 14 amino acids. Germline lookup yields CDR1 SGHRS and CDR2 YFSETQ. The trim removed 0 bases at V and 4 bases at J, leaving 1 base unmatched. CDR3 sequence: CASSLAGQNQPQHF. The CDR3, as DNA: TGCGCCAGCAGCTTGGCGGGACAGAATCAGCCCCAGCATTTT.

Many counts were recorded for this clonotype. The chain has TRBV20-1 and TRBJ2-3, with D tentatively TRBD2 (6 bases). The CDR3 has 14 amino acids. The germline V and J ends were trimmed by 3 bases and 1 base, with 11 bases remaining between them. The germline gives CDR1 DFQATT, CDR2 SNEGSKA (reference sequence). The CDR3 loop is CSARGTVRTDTQYF. In DNA form, the CDR3 reads TGCAGTGCTAGGGGGACTGTTCGCACAGATACGCAGTATTTT.

There are many counts of this clonotype. V usage is TRBV12-3 or TRBV12-4 and J usage is TRBJ2-7; possibly TRBD1 or TRBD2 for D (5 bases each). V lost 5 bases to trimming and J lost 0 bases, with 14 bases between them. CDR3 length: 15 amino acids. The CDR3: CASSNSFGGSYEQYF. The CDR3 DNA is TGTGCCAGCAGTAACTCCTTTGGGGGCTCCTACGAGCAGTACTTC.

This clonotype was picked up many times. The J gene is TRBJ1-6, the V gene TRBV9; D uncertain. The length of the CDR3 is 15 residues. The V end was cut by 0 bases, the J end by 7 bases, with 11 bases between. Germline V gives CDR1 SGDLS, CDR2 YYNGEE. The CDR3 DNA sequence: TGTGCCAGCAGCGTAGACTTTATGGGAAATTCACCCCTCCACTTT. Amino acids: CASSVDFMGNSPLHF.

This clonotype was picked up many times. The J gene is TRBJ2-7, the V gene TRBV6-2 or TRBV6-3; 12 bases agree with TRBD2. V shed 2 bases and J 6 bases; nucleotides not matched to a gene: 5. The germline V gene encodes CDR1 MNHEY and CDR2 SVGEGT. The CDR3 has 15 residues. The CDR3 DNA reads as TGTGCCAGCAGTTACAGCCCGGGACTAGCGGGCGAGCAGTACTTC. Translation gives CASSYSPGLAGEQYF.

This clonotype was counted ten times or more. The chain is built from TRBV6-1 and TRBJ2-7; possibly TRBD2 for D (6 bases). CDR3 length: 13 residues. V lost 2 bases and J lost 4, with 9 bases in between. Looked up from germline, CDR1 is MNHNS and CDR2 is SASEGT. This CDR3 reads CASSELRGYEQYF. The CDR3, as DNA: TGTGCCAGCAGTGAATTGCGGGGATACGAGCAGTACTTC.

This clonotype turned up a few times. The V and J genes are TRBV4-3 and TRBJ2-3; D is undetermined. CDR1 and CDR2 from the germline V gene are LGHNA and YSLEER. Trimming pared 5 bases from V and 4 bases from J, leaving 4 bases between. The length of the CDR3 is 11 residues. The DNA of the CDR3 is TGCGCCAGCAGCATAGCAGATACGCAGTATTTT. Amino acid sequence: CASSIADTQYF.

A few counts support this clonotype. An end of the junction does not agree with germline; a read error may underlie this. This rearrangement joins TRBV29-1 to TRBJ2-1; D is uncertain. This CDR3 comprises 13 residues. Germline V gene sequence: CDR1 SQVTM, CDR2 ANQGSEA. CDR3 DNA sequence: TGCAGCGGCCCCGGACCGCTCGGCGATGAGGAGTTCTTC. This gives the protein CSGPGPLGDEEFF.

The chain combines TRBV12-3 or TRBV12-4 with TRBJ2-1; D is possibly TRBD1 (5 bases). The CDR3 extends over 13 amino acids. V was cut by 6 bases and J by 4 bases, with 10 bases left in between. CDR3 region: CASSAGIYNEQFF. The CDR3 DNA reads TGTGCCAGCAGCGCAGGGATATACAATGAGCAGTTCTTC.

This clonotype has only a few counts. The V and J genes are TRBV18 and TRBJ2-7; 10 positions match TRBD1. J gave up 6 bases and V 6 bases, and 8 bases lay outside the gene matches. The germline V gene has CDR1 KGHSH and CDR2 LQKENI. This CDR3 region has 14 residues. CDR3: CASSREGQGSEQYF. In nucleotides, the CDR3 is TGTGCCAGCTCCCGAGAGGGACAGGGGAGCGAGCAGTACTTC.

This clonotype appeared many times. The chain employs TRBV28 and TRBJ2-3, with TRBD1 identical over 8 bases. V lost 3 bases to trimming and J lost 0 bases; unmatched junction nucleotides: 11. This CDR3 is built from 18 residues. Germline CDR1 and CDR2: MDHEN and SYDVKM. CDR3 protein: CASSFRDRGPPSTDTQYF. The CDR3 bases are TGTGCCAGCAGTTTCCGAGACAGGGGCCCTCCTAGCACAGATACGCAGTATTTT. The full variable domain, with the rest looked up from reference TRBV28 and TRBJ2-3, is DVKVTQSSRYLVKRTGEKVFLECVQDMDHENMFWYRQDPGLGLRLIYFSYDVKMKEKGDIPEGYSVSREKKERFSLILESASTNQTSMYLCASSFRDRGPPSTDTQYFGPGTRLTVL.

Ten or more counts support this clonotype. The J gene is TRBJ1-2, the V gene TRBV27; the D is unclear. This CDR3 is 14 amino acids long. Deletions cut 3 bases from V and 1 base from J, with 9 bases between. From germline, CDR1 is MNHEY and CDR2 SMNVEV (reference sequence). As DNA, the CDR3 is TGTGCCAGCAGTTTCCGGAATGTTAACTATGGCTACACCTTC. The encoded protein is CASSFRNVNYGYTF.

Ten or more counts support this clonotype. The V and J genes are TRBV7-2 and TRBJ1-2, with D possibly being TRBD1 (5 bases). Trimming cost V 6 bases and J 4 bases, with 9 bases left between them. The V gene's germline CDR1 is SGHTA and CDR2 FQGNSA. The CDR3 runs 12 residues. Here the CDR3 reads CASRKGLYGYTF. In DNA, the CDR3 is TGTGCCAGCAGAAAGGGGCTCTATGGCTACACCTTC.

A few counts support this clonotype. V usage is TRBV30 and J usage is TRBJ1-1, with unresolved D. Germline V gene sequence: CDR1 GTSNPN, CDR2 SVGIG (reference sequence). Between the trimmed V and J ends, which lost 3 bases and 0 bases, there was a span of 14 bases. This CDR3 region has 15 residues. In DNA form, the CDR3 reads TGTGCCTGGAGAGGGCTACATTTCATGAACACTGAAGCTTTCTTT. This translates into CAWRGLHFMNTEAFF.

Only a few counts were recorded for this clonotype. The chain is built from TRBV12-3 or TRBV12-4 and TRBJ2-3; perhaps TRBD1 as D (7 bases). The CDR3 is 14 amino acids. Trimming stripped 6 bases from V and 5 bases from J, with 15 bases between. CDR3 in DNA: TGTGCCAGCAGCCGTCGACAGGGAGGAGATACGCAGTATTTT. Amino acid sequence: CASSRRQGGDTQYF.

This clonotype has at least ten counts. The chain combines TRBV28 with TRBJ1-1; 7 bases align to TRBD1. V was clipped by 9 bases and J by 5 bases; unmatched bases: 9. CDR3 length: 13 amino acids. Germline CDR1 and CDR2: MDHEN and SYDVKM. CDR3 nucleotides: TGTGCCAGGAAAGGGGGCGGCGGGACTGAAGCTTTCTTT. It codes for CARKGGGGTEAFF.

This chain connects TRBV28 to TRBJ2-3; 10 bases are shared with TRBD2. The CDR3 consists of 16 residues. CDR1 is MDHEN and CDR2 is SYDVKM in the germline V gene. Trimming at V came to 4 bases and at J to 1 base, leaving 5 bases not matched to a gene. CDR3 protein: CASSSPSGGGTDTQYF. CDR3 DNA sequence: TGTGCCAGCAGTTCTCCTAGCGGGGGAGGCACAGATACGCAGTATTTT.

The chain combines TRBV3-1 with TRBJ1-1, with a weak D call TRBD1 (5 bases). Germline V gene lookup returns CDR1 LGHDT and CDR2 YNNKEL (reference sequence). This CDR3 contains 14 residues. V gave up 1 base and J gave up 6 bases, with 12 bases separating them. CDR3 sequence: CASSQVHGTAEAFF. The CDR3 DNA reads as TGTGCCAGCAGCCAAGTTCACGGGACCGCTGAAGCTTTCTTT.

Regarding this clonotype: The junction shows a germline mismatch at one end, possibly a read error. V is TRBV14 and J is TRBJ1-2; D ambiguous. The V gene's germline CDR1 is SGHDN and CDR2 FVKESK. The CDR3 is made up of 12 amino acids. The CDR3 loop is CASRPEVDGGPF. The CDR3 DNA follows: TGTGCCAGCAGACCCGAAGTTGACGGAGGACCCTTC.